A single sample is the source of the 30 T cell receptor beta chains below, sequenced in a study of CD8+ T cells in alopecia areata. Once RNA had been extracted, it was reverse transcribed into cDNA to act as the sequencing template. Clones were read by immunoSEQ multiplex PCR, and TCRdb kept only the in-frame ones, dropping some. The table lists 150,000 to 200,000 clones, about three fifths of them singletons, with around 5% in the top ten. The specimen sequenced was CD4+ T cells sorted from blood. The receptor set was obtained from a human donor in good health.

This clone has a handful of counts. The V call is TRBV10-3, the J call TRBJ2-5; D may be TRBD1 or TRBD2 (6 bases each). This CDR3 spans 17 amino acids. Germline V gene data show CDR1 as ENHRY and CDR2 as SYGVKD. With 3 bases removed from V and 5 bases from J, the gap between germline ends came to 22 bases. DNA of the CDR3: TGTGCCATCAGTGACCCACGGGGGCAGGGTGGGATGGAGACCCAGTACTTC. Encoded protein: CAISDPRGQGGMETQYF.

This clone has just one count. The CDR3 nucleotides are TGTGCCTGGAGTGTAGCTAGCGGGAGCTCAGATACGCAGTATTTT. It encodes CAWSVASGSSDTQYF. The rearrangement links TRBV30 to TRBJ2-3; TRBD2 agrees at 10 bases. V shed 0 bases, J shed 4 bases, and the junction held 4 bases outside the gene matches. The CDR3 is 15 amino acids. The germline gives CDR1 GTSNPN, CDR2 SVGIG (reference sequence). The variable domain in full, with the rest retrieved from reference TRBV30 and TRBJ2-3, is SQTIHQWPATLVQPVGSPLSLECTVEGTSNPNLYWYRQAAGRGLQLLFYSVGIGQISSEVPQNLSASRPQDRQFILSSKKLLLSDSGFYLCAWSVASGSSDTQYFGPGTRLTVL.

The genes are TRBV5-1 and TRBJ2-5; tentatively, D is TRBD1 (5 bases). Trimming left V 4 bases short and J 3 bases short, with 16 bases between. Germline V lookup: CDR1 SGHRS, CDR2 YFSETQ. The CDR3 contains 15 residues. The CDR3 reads CASSGFSGSEETQYF. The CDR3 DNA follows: TGCGCCAGCAGCGGGTTCTCAGGGTCTGAAGAGACCCAGTACTTC.

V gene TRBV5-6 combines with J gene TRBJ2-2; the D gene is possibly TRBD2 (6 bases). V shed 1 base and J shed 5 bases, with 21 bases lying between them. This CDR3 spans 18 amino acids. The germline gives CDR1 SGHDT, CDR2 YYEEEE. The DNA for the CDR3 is TGTGCCAGCAGCTTGACGCTATACGGGAGAAGAGAGACCGGGGAGCTGTTTTTT. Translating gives CASSLTLYGRRETGELFF.

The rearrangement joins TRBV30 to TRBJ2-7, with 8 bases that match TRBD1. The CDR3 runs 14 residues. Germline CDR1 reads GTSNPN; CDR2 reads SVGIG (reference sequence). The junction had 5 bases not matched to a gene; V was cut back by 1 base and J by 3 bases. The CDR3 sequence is CAWSARQGYYEQYF. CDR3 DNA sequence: TGTGCCTGGAGTGCCAGACAGGGGTACTACGAGCAGTACTTC.

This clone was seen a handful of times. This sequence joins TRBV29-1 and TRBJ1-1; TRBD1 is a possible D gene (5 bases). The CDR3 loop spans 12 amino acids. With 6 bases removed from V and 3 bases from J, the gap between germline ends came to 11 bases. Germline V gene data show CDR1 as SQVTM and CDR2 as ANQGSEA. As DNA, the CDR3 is TGCAGCGTGGTATGGGGGGACACTGAAGCTTTCTTT. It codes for CSVVWGDTEAFF.

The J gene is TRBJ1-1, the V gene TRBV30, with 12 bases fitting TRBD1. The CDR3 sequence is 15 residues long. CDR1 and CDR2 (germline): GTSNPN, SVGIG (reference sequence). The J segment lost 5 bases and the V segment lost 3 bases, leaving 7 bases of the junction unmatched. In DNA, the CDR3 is TGTGCCTGGAGCCCCCCGGGACAGGGGGCGACTGAAGCTTTCTTT. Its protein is CAWSPPGQGATEAFF.

The CDR3 here is CASSTSGDWSQYF. CDR3 bases: TGTGCCAGCAGTACAAGCGGGGACTGGTCCCAGTACTTC. The rearrangement joins TRBV2 to TRBJ2-5, with 7 bases that match TRBD2. Germline V gene sequence: CDR1 SNHLY, CDR2 FYNNEI. Trimming removed 5 bases from V and 9 bases from J; junction bases left unmatched: 9. The CDR3 consists of 13 residues.

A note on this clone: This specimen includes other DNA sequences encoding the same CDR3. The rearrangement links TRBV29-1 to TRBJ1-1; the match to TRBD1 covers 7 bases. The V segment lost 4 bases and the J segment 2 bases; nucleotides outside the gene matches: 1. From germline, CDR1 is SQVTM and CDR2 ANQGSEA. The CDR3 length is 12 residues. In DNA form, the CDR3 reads TGCAGCGTTGGACAGGGAAACACTGAAGCTTTCTTT. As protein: CSVGQGNTEAFF.

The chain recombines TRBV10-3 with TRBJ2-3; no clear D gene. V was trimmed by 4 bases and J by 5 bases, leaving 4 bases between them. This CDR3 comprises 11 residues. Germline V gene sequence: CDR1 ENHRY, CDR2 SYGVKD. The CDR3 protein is CAISGVDTQYF. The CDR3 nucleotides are TGTGCCATCAGTGGAGTAGATACGCAGTATTTT.

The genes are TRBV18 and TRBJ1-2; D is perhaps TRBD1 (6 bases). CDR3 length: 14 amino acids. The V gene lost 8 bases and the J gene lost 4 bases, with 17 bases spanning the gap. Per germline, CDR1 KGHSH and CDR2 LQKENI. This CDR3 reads CASRRETGPYGYTF. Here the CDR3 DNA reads TGTGCCAGCCGGCGAGAGACAGGCCCCTATGGCTACACCTTC.

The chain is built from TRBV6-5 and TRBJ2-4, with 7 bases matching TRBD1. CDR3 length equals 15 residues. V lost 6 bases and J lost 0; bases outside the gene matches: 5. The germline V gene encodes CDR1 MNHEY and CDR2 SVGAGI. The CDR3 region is CASRDRALAKNIQYF. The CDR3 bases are TGTGCCAGCAGAGACAGGGCTTTAGCCAAAAACATTCAGTACTTC.

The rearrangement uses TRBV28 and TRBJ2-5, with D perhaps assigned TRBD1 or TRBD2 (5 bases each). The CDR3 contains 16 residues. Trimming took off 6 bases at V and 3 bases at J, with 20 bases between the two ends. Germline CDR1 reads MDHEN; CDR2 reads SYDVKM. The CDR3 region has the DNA TGTGCCAGCAGCATTCTCTCCGGGGCAGTCAAAGAGACCCAGTACTTC. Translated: CASSILSGAVKETQYF.

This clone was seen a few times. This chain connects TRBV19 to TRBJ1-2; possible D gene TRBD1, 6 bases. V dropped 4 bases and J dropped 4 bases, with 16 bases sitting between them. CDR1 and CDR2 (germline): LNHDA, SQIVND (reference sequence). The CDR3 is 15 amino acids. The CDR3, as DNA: TGTGCCAGTAGTACATACTACAGGGAGTCCTATGGCTACACCTTC. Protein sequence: CASSTYYRESYGYTF.

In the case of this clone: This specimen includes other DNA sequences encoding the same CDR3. CDR3 DNA: TGTGCCAGCAGTTCCCCTACTCTGAGCTCCTACGAGCAGTACTTC. Translated, it gives CASSSPTLSSYEQYF. The chain combines TRBV6-6 with TRBJ2-7, with no clear D. Germline V CDR1 and CDR2: MNHNY, SVGAGI (reference sequence). This CDR3 has 15 amino acids. With 4 bases removed from V and 0 bases from J, the gap between germline ends came to 13 bases.

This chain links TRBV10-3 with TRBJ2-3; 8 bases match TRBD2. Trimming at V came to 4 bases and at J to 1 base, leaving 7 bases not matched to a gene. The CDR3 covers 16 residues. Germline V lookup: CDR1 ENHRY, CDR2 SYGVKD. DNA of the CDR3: TGTGCCATCAGTGGCGACGTAGCGGGGCGCACAGATACGCAGTATTTT. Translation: CAISGDVAGRTDTQYF.

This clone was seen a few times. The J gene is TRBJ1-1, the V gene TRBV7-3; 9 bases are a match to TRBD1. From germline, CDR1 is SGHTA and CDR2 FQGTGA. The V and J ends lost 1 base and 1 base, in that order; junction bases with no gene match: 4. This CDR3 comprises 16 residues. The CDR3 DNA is TGTGCCAGCAGCTTAAGGGGACAGGGCCCGAACACTGAAGCTTTCTTT. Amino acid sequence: CASSLRGQGPNTEAFF.

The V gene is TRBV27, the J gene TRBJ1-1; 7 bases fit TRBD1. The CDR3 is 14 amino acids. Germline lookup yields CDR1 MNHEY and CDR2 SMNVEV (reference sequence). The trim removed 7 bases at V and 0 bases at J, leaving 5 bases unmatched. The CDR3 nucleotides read TGTGCCAGCAAGGAGGGGACAGTGAACACTGAAGCTTTCTTT. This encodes CASKEGTVNTEAFF.

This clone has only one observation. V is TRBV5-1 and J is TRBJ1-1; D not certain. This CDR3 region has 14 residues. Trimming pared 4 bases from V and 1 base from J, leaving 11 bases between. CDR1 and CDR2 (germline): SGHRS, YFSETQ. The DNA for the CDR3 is TGCGCCAGCAGCCCGACTAATTCGAACACTGAAGCTTTCTTT. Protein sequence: CASSPTNSNTEAFF.

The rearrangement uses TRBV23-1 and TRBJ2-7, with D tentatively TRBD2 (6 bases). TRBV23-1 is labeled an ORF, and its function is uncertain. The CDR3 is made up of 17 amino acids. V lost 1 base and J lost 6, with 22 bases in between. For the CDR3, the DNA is TGCGCCAGCAGTCAATGTGGTTCGGGGAGGTATACGGGCGAGCAGTACTTC. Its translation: CASSQCGSGRYTGEQYF.

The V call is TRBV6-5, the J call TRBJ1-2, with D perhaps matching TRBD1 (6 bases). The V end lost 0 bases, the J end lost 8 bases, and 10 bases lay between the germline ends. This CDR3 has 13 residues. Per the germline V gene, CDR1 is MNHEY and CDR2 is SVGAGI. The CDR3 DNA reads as TGTGCCAGCAGTTACTCCACCGGGGGCGGCTACACCTTC. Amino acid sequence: CASSYSTGGGYTF.

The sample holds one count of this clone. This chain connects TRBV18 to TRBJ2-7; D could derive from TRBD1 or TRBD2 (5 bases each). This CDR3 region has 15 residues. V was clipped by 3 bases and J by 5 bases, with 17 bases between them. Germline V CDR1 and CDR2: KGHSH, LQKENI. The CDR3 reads CASSPGRLGLDEQYF. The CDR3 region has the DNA TGTGCCAGCTCACCGGGACGGCTCGGACTCGACGAGCAGTACTTC.

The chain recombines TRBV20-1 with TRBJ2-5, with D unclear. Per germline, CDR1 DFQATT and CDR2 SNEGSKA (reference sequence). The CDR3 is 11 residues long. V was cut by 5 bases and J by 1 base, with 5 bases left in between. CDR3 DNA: TGCAGTGCTGGAAGCCAAGAGACCCAGTACTTC. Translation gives CSAGSQETQYF.

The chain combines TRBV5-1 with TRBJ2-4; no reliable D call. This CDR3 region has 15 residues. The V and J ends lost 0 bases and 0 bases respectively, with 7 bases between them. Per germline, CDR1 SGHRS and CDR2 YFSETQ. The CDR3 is CASSLEGPAKNIQYF. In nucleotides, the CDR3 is TGCGCCAGCAGCTTGGAGGGTCCAGCCAAAAACATTCAGTACTTC.

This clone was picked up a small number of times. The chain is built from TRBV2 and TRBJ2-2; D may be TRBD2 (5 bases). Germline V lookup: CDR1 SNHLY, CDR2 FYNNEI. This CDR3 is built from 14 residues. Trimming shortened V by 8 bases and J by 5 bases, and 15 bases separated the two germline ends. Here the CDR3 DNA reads TGTGCCAGCGGCCATGAGGGTTGGACCGGGGAGCTGTTTTTT. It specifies CASGHEGWTGELFF.

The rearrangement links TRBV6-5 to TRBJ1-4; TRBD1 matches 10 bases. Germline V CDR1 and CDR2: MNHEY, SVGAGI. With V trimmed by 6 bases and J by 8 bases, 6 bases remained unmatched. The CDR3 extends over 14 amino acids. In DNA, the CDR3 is TGTGCCAGCAGGGGGACAGGGGAAGGAGAAAAACTGTTTTTT. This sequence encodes CASRGTGEGEKLFF.

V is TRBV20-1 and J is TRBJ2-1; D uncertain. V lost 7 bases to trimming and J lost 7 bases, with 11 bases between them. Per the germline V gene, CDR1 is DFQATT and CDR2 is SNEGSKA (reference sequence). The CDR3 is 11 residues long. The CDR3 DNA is TGCAGTGAAGGCGCGTCGAATGAGCAGTTCTTC. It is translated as CSEGASNEQFF.

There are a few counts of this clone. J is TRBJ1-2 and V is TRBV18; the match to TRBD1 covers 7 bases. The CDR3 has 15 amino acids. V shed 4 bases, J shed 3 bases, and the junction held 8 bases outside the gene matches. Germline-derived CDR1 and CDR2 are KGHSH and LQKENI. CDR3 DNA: TGTGCCAGCTCACAAACAGGGGAACGTTACTATGGCTACACCTTC. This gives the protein CASSQTGERYYGYTF. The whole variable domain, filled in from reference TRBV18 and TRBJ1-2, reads NAGVMQNPRHLVRRRGQEARLRCSPMKGHSHVYWYRQLPEEGLKFMVYLQKENIIDESGMPKERFSAEFPKEGPSILRIQQVVRGDSAAYFCASSQTGERYYGYTFGSGTRLTVV.

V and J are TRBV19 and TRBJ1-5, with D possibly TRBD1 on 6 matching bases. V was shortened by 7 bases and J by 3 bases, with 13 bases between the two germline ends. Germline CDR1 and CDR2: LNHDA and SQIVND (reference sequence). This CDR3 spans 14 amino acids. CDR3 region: CASTIGGSNQPQHF. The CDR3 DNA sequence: TGTGCCAGTACCATAGGGGGGTCCAATCAGCCCCAGCATTTT.

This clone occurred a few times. DNA for the CDR3: TGCAGCGTAAACGGTGGCCGACCCTACGAGCAGTACTTC. Translation gives CSVNGGRPYEQYF. This chain uses TRBV29-1 with TRBJ2-7; D gene uncertain. V lost 6 bases and J 2 bases, leaving 14 bases between the germline ends. Germline V lookup: CDR1 SQVTM, CDR2 ANQGSEA. The CDR3 has 13 residues.